These 20 T cell receptor beta chains share one sample of origin, sequenced in a study of cytomegalovirus exposure and HLA in healthy donors. The table came from immunoSEQ multiplex PCR; TCRdb's copy has only in-frame clones and leaves some out. Among approximately 170,000 clones, about 90% were seen once, and the ten largest hold around 2.7%. The sample was PBMCs. These receptor sequences come from a woman under 30 in good health and CMV-seropositive.

V gene TRBV19 combines with J gene TRBJ2-3; TRBD1 matches at 10 bases. This CDR3 contains 15 residues. V was clipped by 5 bases and J by 1 base; unmatched bases: 3. Germline values: CDR1 LNHDA, CDR2 SQIVND (reference sequence). CDR3 amino acids: CASSVGTGGTDTQYF. The CDR3 DNA is TGTGCCAGTAGTGTTGGGACAGGGGGCACAGATACGCAGTATTTT.

This clone was seen only a few times. V and J are TRBV2 and TRBJ1-5; D is ambiguous. Between the trimmed V and J ends, which lost 5 bases and 3 bases, there was a span of 8 bases. There are 13 residues in the CDR3. Germline assignment: CDR1 SNHLY and CDR2 FYNNEI. The CDR3 DNA sequence: TGTGCCAGCAGTCGGGAGATCAATCAGCCCCAGCATTTT. It is translated as CASSREINQPQHF.

This chain joins TRBV5-8 and TRBJ2-3; TRBD1 aligns across 10 bases. CDR3 size: 17 residues. J lost 4 bases, V lost 2 bases, and 10 bases had no gene match. Germline V gene sequence: CDR1 SGHTS, CDR2 YDEGEE. The CDR3 DNA sequence: TGTGCCAGCAGCTTCCTCAGACAGGGGGCCTGGGCAGATACGCAGTATTTT. It yields the protein CASSFLRQGAWADTQYF.

The chain uses TRBV19 and TRBJ2-5, with 11 bases fitting TRBD1. CDR1 is LNHDA and CDR2 is SQIVND in the germline V gene (reference sequence). CDR3 length: 18 residues. Unmatched junction bases numbered 13, after V lost 3 bases and J lost 4 bases. In DNA, the CDR3 is TGTGCCAGTAGTATTGTTGGAACAGGGACAGGGGGTCGAGAGACCCAGTACTTC. It encodes CASSIVGTGTGGRETQYF.

V and J are TRBV7-9 and TRBJ2-7; D is ambiguous. V was clipped by 1 base and J by 7 bases, with 14 bases between them. The CDR3 has 14 residues. CDR1 is SEHNR and CDR2 is FQNEAQ in the germline V gene (reference sequence). CDR3 coding DNA: TGTGCCAGCAGCTTAGTCGACATTACTGAGGAGCAGTACTTC. Translation gives CASSLVDITEEQYF.

This chain links TRBV11-3 with TRBJ2-1, with D possibly being TRBD2 (6 bases). CDR1 is SGHNT and CDR2 is YENEEA in the germline V gene. The CDR3 totals 15 residues. The ends were cut back, 5 bases at V and 1 base at J, with 12 bases in the middle. This CDR3 is CASSRGTASYNEQFF. CDR3 DNA sequence: TGTGCCAGCAGCCGGGGGACCGCGTCCTACAATGAGCAGTTCTTC.

This chain joins TRBV27 and TRBJ2-7; the D is unclear. Germline CDR1 is MNHEY and CDR2 is SMNVEV (reference sequence). V lost 8 bases, J lost 2 bases, and 16 bases lay in between. There are 14 residues in the CDR3. The CDR3 loop reads CASQSINPPYEQYF. The CDR3 DNA is TGTGCCAGCCAGTCGATTAACCCCCCCTACGAGCAGTACTTC.

The chain recombines TRBV10-1 with TRBJ2-3; D may be TRBD1 (5 bases). V dropped 3 bases and J dropped 0 bases, with 16 bases sitting between them. The CDR3 contains 17 residues. Germline CDR1 reads WNHNN; CDR2 reads SYGVQD (reference sequence). The CDR3 loop is CASSDTPTEASTDTQYF. CDR3 nucleotides: TGCGCCAGCAGTGATACCCCGACAGAAGCGAGCACAGATACGCAGTATTTT.

This clone appeared once. This sequence joins TRBV2 and TRBJ1-5; D not certain. The germline V gene encodes CDR1 SNHLY and CDR2 FYNNEI. The CDR3 extends over 14 amino acids. V lost 7 bases, J lost 0 bases, and 10 bases lay in between. CDR3 protein: CASTERHSNQPQHF. The CDR3 DNA is TGTGCCAGCACTGAGCGCCATAGCAATCAGCCCCAGCATTTT.

This chain connects TRBV25-1 to TRBJ1-6, with D tentatively TRBD1 (5 bases). The CDR3 sequence is 15 residues long. The ends were cut back, 2 bases at V and 7 bases at J, with 12 bases in the middle. The V gene's germline CDR1 is MGHDK and CDR2 SYGVNS. The CDR3 DNA follows: TGTGCCAGCAGTGAAAGTGACAGCCCAAATTCACCCCTCCACTTT. It is translated as CASSESDSPNSPLHF.

The chain couples TRBV11-2 to TRBJ1-6; tentative D call: TRBD1 (6 bases). Germline CDR1 SGHAT, CDR2 FQNNGV. V lost 6 bases and J 0 bases, leaving 18 bases between the germline ends. This CDR3 contains 18 residues. The CDR3, as DNA: TGTGCCAGCAGAACCCTCGGGGACACGAGCTCCTATAATTCACCCCTCCACTTT. The encoded protein is CASRTLGDTSSYNSPLHF.

The rearrangement joins TRBV15 to TRBJ1-6; 11 positions match TRBD1. This CDR3 comprises 18 residues. The germline gives CDR1 LNHNV, CDR2 YYDKDF (reference sequence). V was clipped by 3 bases and J by 7 bases; unmatched bases: 11. The DNA of the CDR3 is TGTGCCACCAGCAGGTACGGACAGGGGGCTTCTGGAAATTCACCCCTCCACTTT. Residues: CATSRYGQGASGNSPLHF.

V gene TRBV12-5 combines with J gene TRBJ2-3, with D possibly matching TRBD2 (7 bases). The CDR3 sequence is 16 residues long. V dropped 6 bases and J dropped 5 bases, with 21 bases sitting between them. Per the germline V gene, CDR1 is LGHNT and CDR2 is FRNRAP. CDR3 DNA: TGTGCTAGTGGCCAGCCCGCGGGGGCTGGGGGAGATACGCAGTATTTT. This codes for CASGQPAGAGGDTQYF.

V is TRBV27 and J is TRBJ2-7; tentatively, D is TRBD1 (6 bases). V was clipped by 5 bases and J by 2 bases, with 10 bases between them. The CDR3 extends over 13 amino acids. The germline V gene has CDR1 MNHEY and CDR2 SMNVEV (reference sequence). DNA for the CDR3: TGTGCCAGCAGTCGGGACACCACCTACGAGCAGTACTTC. It is translated as CASSRDTTYEQYF.

The chain uses TRBV23-1 and TRBJ2-7, with D possibly matching TRBD1 (5 bases). TRBV23-1 is given ORF status, its function remaining uncertain. Trimming removed 3 bases from V and 1 base from J, with 13 bases in between. This CDR3 is built from 15 residues. For the CDR3, the DNA is TGCGCCAGCAGTCACCCGACAGAAGATTCCTACGAGCAGTACTTC. Encoded protein: CASSHPTEDSYEQYF.

The chain combines TRBV7-2 with TRBJ2-1; D unclear. Germline CDR1 and CDR2: SGHTA and FQGNSA. Trimming cost V 5 bases and J 6 bases, with 17 bases left between them. There are 15 residues in the CDR3. The DNA of the CDR3 is TGTGCCAGCAGCCATGGTCCATTACTTGGCAATGAGCAGTTCTTC. Protein sequence: CASSHGPLLGNEQFF.

The V call is TRBV6-1, the J call TRBJ2-7, with a weak D call TRBD1 (6 bases). V was clipped by 7 bases and J by 2 bases, with 12 bases between them. The CDR3 loop spans 13 amino acids. From germline, CDR1 is MNHNS and CDR2 SASEGT. The CDR3, as DNA: TGTGCCAGCACCGGGACACCCCCCTACGAGCAGTACTTC. This gives the protein CASTGTPPYEQYF.

The DNA for the CDR3 is TGCGCCTGCCGAACCGACGCGGGGGGCTGGTACCAAGAGACCCAGTACTTC. This codes for CACRTDAGGWYQETQYF. The rearrangement joins TRBV5-1 to TRBJ2-5; 8 bases map to TRBD2. Germline V gene sequence: CDR1 SGHRS, CDR2 YFSETQ. The V gene end was trimmed by 10 bases and the J gene end by 0 bases; junction bases not matched to a gene: 17. This CDR3 comprises 17 residues.

This chain connects TRBV5-1 to TRBJ2-1; 9 nucleotides agree with TRBD1. V lost 4 bases to trimming and J lost 5 bases; unmatched junction nucleotides: 13. This CDR3 contains 17 residues. CDR1 and CDR2 (germline): SGHRS, YFSETQ. DNA for the CDR3: TGCGCCAGCAGCGAAACACCGGGACAGGGTACCCACAATGAGCAGTTCTTC. This sequence encodes CASSETPGQGTHNEQFF.

A remark on this clone: Germline and junction disagree at one end, which may indicate a read error. This sequence joins TRBV27 and TRBJ2-1; TRBD2 aligns across 12 bases. This CDR3 has 16 residues. The germline V gene has CDR1 MNHEY and CDR2 SMNVEV (reference sequence). The CDR3 DNA sequence: TGTGCCAGCTGTTTCCGACTAGCGGGGGCGGGGAATGAGCAGTTCTTC. Translating gives CASCFRLAGAGNEQFF.